These 27 T cell receptor beta chains came from one sample sequenced in a study of human T cells and chemical hapten exposure. Time point given: patch test 1, 2 weeks after DPC sensitization. The treatment was: therapeutic diphenylcyclopropenone sensitization with weekly scalp DPC. TCRdb used MiXCR to reprocess the RACE reads, holding one entry per CDR3 protein. The sample lists approximately 110,000 distinct CDR3 sequences; 8% to 13% were seen once. This sample comprised whole blood, obtained in connection with sensitization to the hapten diphenylcyclopropenone (DPC). Every receptor here comes from a woman in her thirties or forties with alopecia areata. Some clones in this sample may be carry-over from other donors' samples.

For this clonotype: Just one base apart from a much larger clone, this may be a read error. The chain has TRBV20-1 and TRBJ1-3; D remains unclear. The CDR3 has 15 amino acids. Germline assignment: CDR1 DFQATT and CDR2 SNEGSKA (reference sequence). Here the CDR3 reads CNARDPKGSENTIYF. CDR3 DNA: TGCAATGCTAGAGACCCGAAGGGCTCTGAAAACACCATATATTTT.

This clonotype has a handful of counts. The chain employs TRBV20-1 and TRBJ2-7; the D gene is possibly TRBD1 (5 bases). V shed 7 bases and J shed 1 base, with 17 bases lying between them. The CDR3 has 14 amino acids. CDR1 is DFQATT and CDR2 is SNEGSKA in the germline V gene (reference sequence). The CDR3 protein is CSGAPGAVSYEQYF. The DNA for the CDR3 is TGCAGTGGAGCCCCTGGGGCGGTGTCCTACGAGCAGTACTTC.

The gene calls are TRBV5-5 and TRBJ1-2, with D hard to call. Germline CDR1 is SGHKS and CDR2 is YYEKEE (reference sequence). CDR3 size: 14 residues. V lost 2 bases to trimming and J lost 0 bases, with 8 bases between them. CDR3 in DNA: TGTGCCAGCAGCTTAGGACTCCCTAACTATGGCTACACCTTC. It is translated as CASSLGLPNYGYTF.

This clonotype was counted ten times or more. The rearrangement links TRBV29-1 to TRBJ2-2, with TRBD1 matching 10 bases. Germline V gene lookup returns CDR1 SQVTM and CDR2 ANQGSEA. V lost 7 bases to trimming and J lost 6 bases; unmatched junction nucleotides: 8. The CDR3 sequence is 14 residues long. The CDR3 sequence: CSAYRDRGPGELFF. In DNA form, the CDR3 reads TGCAGCGCCTACCGGGACAGGGGCCCCGGGGAGCTGTTTTTT.

This clonotype was seen a few times. The rearrangement uses TRBV4-2 and TRBJ1-2; D is ambiguous. Germline loops: CDR1 LGHNA, CDR2 YNFKEQ. CDR3 length: 14 amino acids. V was trimmed by 1 base and J by 5 bases, leaving 11 bases between them. CDR3 nucleotides: TGTGCCAGCAGCCAAGGCGAGACCCCTTATGGCTACACCTTC. Amino acids: CASSQGETPYGYTF.

Many counts were recorded for this clonotype. This chain connects TRBV4-3 to TRBJ1-2, with TRBD1 identical over 7 bases. The CDR3 extends over 14 amino acids. The germline V gene encodes CDR1 LGHNA and CDR2 YSLEER. The V and J ends lost 5 bases and 4 bases, in that order; junction bases with no gene match: 7. CDR3 nucleotides: TGCGCCAGCAGCTACGGACAGGCGGGCTATGGCTACACCTTC. It codes for CASSYGQAGYGYTF.

This clonotype was seen more than once but under ten times. The V and J genes are TRBV6-5 and TRBJ1-5; no clear D. From germline, CDR1 is MNHEY and CDR2 SVGAGI. The ends were cut back, 0 bases at V and 0 bases at J, with 15 bases in the middle. This CDR3 is built from 18 residues. The CDR3 spells CASSYSWVADISNQPQHF. The CDR3 DNA reads as TGTGCCAGCAGTTACTCATGGGTGGCAGACATTAGCAATCAGCCCCAGCATTTT.

This clonotype showed up just a few times. This sequence joins TRBV12-3 or TRBV12-4 and TRBJ1-1; D gene unclear. The CDR3 length is 15 residues. V was pared by 5 bases and J by 0 bases, with 13 bases between. CDR3 sequence reads: CASSAASLVNTEAFF. The CDR3 nucleotides are TGTGCCAGCAGTGCAGCTTCCCTGGTGAACACTGAAGCTTTCTTT.

This clonotype came up many times. V gene TRBV30 combines with J gene TRBJ1-1; the D gene is possibly TRBD1 (6 bases). The V gene lost 2 bases and the J gene lost 5 bases, with 12 bases spanning the gap. CDR1 GTSNPN and CDR2 SVGIG come from the germline V gene (reference sequence). The CDR3 length is 13 residues. CDR3 protein: CAWSKKGGTEAFF. CDR3 DNA: TGTGCCTGGAGTAAGAAGGGGGGAACTGAAGCTTTCTTT.

This clonotype was detected ten times or more. A junction boundary mismatches the germline segment, possibly from a read error. The chain uses TRBV7-7 and TRBJ2-2, with 10 bases that match TRBD1. The CDR3 runs to 15 residues. Germline V CDR1 and CDR2: SSHAT, FNYEAQ (reference sequence). Written as DNA, the CDR3 is TGTGCTAGCAGCCCCCGGACAGGGGGCACCGGGGAGCTGTTTTTT. Encoded protein: CASSPRTGGTGELFF.

At least ten counts were recorded for this clonotype. The rearrangement joins TRBV9 to TRBJ1-1; TRBD1 agrees at 9 bases. The junction had 4 bases not matched to a gene; V was cut back by 4 bases and J by 0 bases. The length of the CDR3 is 15 residues. The germline V gene encodes CDR1 SGDLS and CDR2 YYNGEE. The chain's CDR3 is CASSRGDRVNTEAFF. DNA of the CDR3: TGTGCCAGCAGCAGGGGGGACAGGGTGAACACTGAAGCTTTCTTT. The whole variable domain, filled in from reference TRBV9 and TRBJ1-1, reads DSGVTQTPKHLITATGQRVTLRCSPRSGDLSVYWYQQSLDQGLQFLIQYYNGEERAKGNILERFSAQQFPDLHSELNLSSLELGDSALYFCASSRGDRVNTEAFFGQGTRLTVV.

There are a few counts of this clonotype. The chain has TRBV3-1 and TRBJ2-1; D is unclear. Germline lookup yields CDR1 LGHDT and CDR2 YNNKEL (reference sequence). Trimming took 5 bases from V and 0 from J, leaving 14 bases between them. CDR3 length: 16 amino acids. The CDR3 DNA is TGTGCCAGCAGCTCATCCTACCTTCGCTCCTACAATGAGCAGTTCTTC. Protein sequence: CASSSSYLRSYNEQFF.

This clonotype was seen a few times. V is TRBV20-1 and J is TRBJ2-7; tentatively, D is TRBD1 (5 bases). The V gene's germline CDR1 is DFQATT and CDR2 SNEGSKA (reference sequence). The CDR3 contains 13 residues. With 5 bases removed from V and 6 bases from J, the gap between germline ends came to 17 bases. CDR3 sequence (DNA): TGCAGTGCTTTCCGACAGTCCCGACTCGAGCAGTACTTC. Translating gives CSAFRQSRLEQYF.

This clonotype was seen only a few times. This chain joins TRBV28 and TRBJ2-7, with 8 bases fitting TRBD2. This CDR3 comprises 14 residues. V lost 2 bases and J lost 4; bases outside the gene matches: 4. Germline V gene data show CDR1 as MDHEN and CDR2 as SYDVKM. The CDR3 spells CASSLQAGVYEQYF. In DNA form, the CDR3 reads TGTGCCAGCAGTTTACAAGCGGGGGTTTACGAGCAGTACTTC.

The chain employs TRBV29-1 and TRBJ2-5; perhaps TRBD1 as D (6 bases). The CDR3 runs to 15 residues. V dropped 2 bases and J dropped 2 bases, with 15 bases sitting between them. Germline V lookup: CDR1 SQVTM, CDR2 ANQGSEA. The CDR3, as DNA: TGCAGCGTTGAAAAAAAACAGGGAAGGCAAGAGACCCAGTACTTC. This gives the protein CSVEKKQGRQETQYF.

This clonotype was observed at least ten times. The V gene is TRBV12-3 or TRBV12-4, the J gene TRBJ2-1; 14 positions agree with TRBD2. The CDR3 spans 15 residues. After removal of 6 bases from V and 6 bases from J, the junction contained 4 bases not matched to a gene. CDR3 nucleotide sequence: TGTGCCAGCAGACCCGGGACTAGCGGGAGCAATGAGCAGTTCTTC. Protein product: CASRPGTSGSNEQFF.

The table lists this clonotype with a few counts. This chain joins TRBV24-1 and TRBJ2-2, with 10 bases identical to TRBD2. CDR3 length: 17 residues. With 1 base clipped from V and 3 bases from J, the junction kept 4 bases outside the gene matches. The germline V gene encodes CDR1 KGHDR and CDR2 SFDVKD. The CDR3 here is CATSDLAAGGDTGELFF. The CDR3 DNA follows: TGTGCCACCAGTGATTTAGCAGCGGGAGGGGACACCGGGGAGCTGTTTTTT.

This clonotype occurred many times. The genes are TRBV5-1 and TRBJ1-1, with D hard to call. Per germline, CDR1 SGHRS and CDR2 YFSETQ. V lost 1 base and J lost 3, with 19 bases in between. The CDR3 is 17 residues long. CDR3 bases: TGCGCCAGCAGCTTGCGGACCCAGCCCGAATATGACACTGAAGCTTTCTTT. Its protein is CASSLRTQPEYDTEAFF.

This clonotype was observed a few times. The DNA for the CDR3 is TGCGCCAGCAAAAACCCGGGTGAAAACACTGAAGCTTTCTTT. This translates into CASKNPGENTEAFF. V gene TRBV5-1 combines with J gene TRBJ1-1; D not resolved. This CDR3 spans 14 amino acids. V was trimmed by 6 bases and J by 2 bases, leaving 14 bases between them. Germline loops: CDR1 SGHRS, CDR2 YFSETQ.

This clonotype was observed a handful of times. V is TRBV10-3 and J is TRBJ2-7; D remains unclear. CDR3 size: 9 residues. CDR1 and CDR2 (germline): ENHRY, SYGVKD. V gave up 8 bases and J gave up 4 bases, with 3 bases separating them. In DNA, the CDR3 is TGTGCCATCGGTTACGAGCAGTACTTC. This sequence encodes CAIGYEQYF.

J is TRBJ1-4 and V is TRBV30; 11 bases line up with TRBD1. CDR1 and CDR2 from the germline V gene are GTSNPN and SVGIG (reference sequence). There are 14 residues in the CDR3. The V gene end was trimmed by 6 bases and the J gene end by 5 bases; junction bases not matched to a gene: 5. This chain's CDR3 is CACGTGGGNEKLFF. The DNA of the CDR3 is TGTGCCTGCGGGACAGGGGGTGGGAATGAAAAACTGTTTTTT.

The CDR3, as DNA: TGTGCCAGCAGTCTCCCCCGGACAGGGGCCCCTAGCACAGATACGCAGTATTTT. Translating it yields CASSLPRTGAPSTDTQYF. The chain recombines TRBV28 with TRBJ2-3, with 9 bases identical to TRBD1. Germline-derived CDR1 and CDR2 are MDHEN and SYDVKM. J gave up 0 bases and V 5 bases, and 12 bases lay outside the gene matches. CDR3 length: 18 residues. Full variable domain (missing parts from reference TRBV28 and TRBJ2-3): DVKVTQSSRYLVKRTGEKVFLECVQDMDHENMFWYRQDPGLGLRLIYFSYDVKMKEKGDIPEGYSVSREKKERFSLILESASTNQTSMYLCASSLPRTGAPSTDTQYFGPGTRLTVL.

This chain links TRBV7-2 with TRBJ2-4; 7 bases match TRBD1. The length of the CDR3 is 15 residues. Germline values: CDR1 SGHTA, CDR2 FQGNSA. V lost 4 bases, J lost 9 bases, and 12 bases stayed unmatched. CDR3 nucleotides: TGTGCCAGCAGCTCCCAAACACAGGGGATCGGCATTCAGTACTTC. Translation gives CASSSQTQGIGIQYF.

In this sample, this clonotype turned up many times. The chain employs TRBV7-2 and TRBJ1-5, with 8 bases that match TRBD1. Germline V gene lookup returns CDR1 SGHTA and CDR2 FQGNSA. The trim removed 3 bases at V and 2 bases at J, leaving 3 bases unmatched. This CDR3 is 15 amino acids long. CDR3 residues: CASSLGQEGNQPQHF. The DNA of the CDR3 is TGTGCCAGCAGCTTGGGACAGGAGGGCAATCAGCCCCAGCATTTT.

The chain links TRBV19 to TRBJ1-1; no clear D. This CDR3 is 12 amino acids long. Germline CDR1 and CDR2: LNHDA and SQIVND (reference sequence). The V end was cut by 3 bases, the J end by 7 bases, with 9 bases between. The CDR3 reads CASSIGLIEAFF. The CDR3, as DNA: TGTGCCAGTAGTATCGGACTAATTGAAGCTTTCTTT.

This clonotype was seen more than once but under ten times. The rearrangement joins TRBV21-1 to TRBJ2-3; TRBD1 is the table's D call, not checked against the DNA. TRBV21-1 is a recognized pseudogene. The CDR3 is made up of 12 amino acids. CDR3 coding DNA: TGTGCCCGGGACAGGAAGACAGATACGCAGTATTTT. Encoded protein: CARDRKTDTQYF.

This chain uses TRBV11-2 with TRBJ2-1; 9 bases line up with TRBD1. CDR3 length: 16 amino acids. Trimming removed 3 bases from V and 3 bases from J; junction bases left unmatched: 6. In germline, CDR1 is SGHAT, CDR2 FQNNGV. This CDR3 reads CASSFAGTGNYNEQFF. For the CDR3, the DNA is TGTGCCAGCAGCTTCGCCGGGACAGGGAACTACAATGAGCAGTTCTTC.